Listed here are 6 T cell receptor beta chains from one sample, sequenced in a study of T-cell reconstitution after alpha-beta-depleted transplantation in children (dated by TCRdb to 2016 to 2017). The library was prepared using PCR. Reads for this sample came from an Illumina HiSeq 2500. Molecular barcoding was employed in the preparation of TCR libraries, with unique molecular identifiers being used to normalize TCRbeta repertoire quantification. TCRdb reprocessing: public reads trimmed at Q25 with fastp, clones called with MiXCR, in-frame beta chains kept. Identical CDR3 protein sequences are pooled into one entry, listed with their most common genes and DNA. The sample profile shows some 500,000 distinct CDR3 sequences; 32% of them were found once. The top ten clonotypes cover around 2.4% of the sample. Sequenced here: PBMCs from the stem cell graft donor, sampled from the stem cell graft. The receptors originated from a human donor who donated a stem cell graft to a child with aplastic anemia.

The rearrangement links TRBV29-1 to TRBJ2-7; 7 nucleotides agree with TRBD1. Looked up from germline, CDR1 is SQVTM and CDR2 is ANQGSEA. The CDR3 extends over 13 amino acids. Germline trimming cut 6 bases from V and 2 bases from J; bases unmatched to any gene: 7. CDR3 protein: CSVVDRATYEQYF. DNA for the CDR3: TGCAGCGTCGTCGACAGGGCGACCTACGAGCAGTACTTC.

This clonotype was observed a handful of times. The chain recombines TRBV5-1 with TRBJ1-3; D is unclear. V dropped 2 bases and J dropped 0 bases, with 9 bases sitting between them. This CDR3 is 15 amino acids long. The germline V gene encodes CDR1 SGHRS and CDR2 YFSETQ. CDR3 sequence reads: CASSFGESSGNTIYF. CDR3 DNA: TGCGCCAGCAGCTTTGGGGAGAGCTCTGGAAACACCATATATTTT.

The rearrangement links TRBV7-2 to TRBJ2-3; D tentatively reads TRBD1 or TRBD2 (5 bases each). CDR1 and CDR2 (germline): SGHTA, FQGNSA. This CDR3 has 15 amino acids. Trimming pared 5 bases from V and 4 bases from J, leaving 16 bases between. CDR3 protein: CASSPQGPGADTQYF. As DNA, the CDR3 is TGTGCCAGCAGCCCCCAGGGACCAGGCGCAGATACGCAGTATTTT.

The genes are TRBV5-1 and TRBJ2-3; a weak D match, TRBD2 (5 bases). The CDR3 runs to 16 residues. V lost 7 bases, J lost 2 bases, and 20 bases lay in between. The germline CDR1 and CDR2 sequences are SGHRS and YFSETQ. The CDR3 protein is CASRLTMAGYTDTQYF. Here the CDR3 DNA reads TGCGCCAGCCGATTGACTATGGCGGGCTACACAGATACGCAGTATTTT.

DNA of the CDR3: TGTGCCAGCAGCCCCCGGGGCAGGGGTTCAAGCGGGGAGCTGTTTTTT. Its protein product is CASSPRGRGSSGELFF. This chain connects TRBV7-2 to TRBJ2-2, with D possibly being TRBD1 (6 bases). V gave up 5 bases and J gave up 7 bases, with 20 bases separating them. The CDR3 is made up of 16 amino acids. Germline assignment: CDR1 SGHTA and CDR2 FQGNSA.

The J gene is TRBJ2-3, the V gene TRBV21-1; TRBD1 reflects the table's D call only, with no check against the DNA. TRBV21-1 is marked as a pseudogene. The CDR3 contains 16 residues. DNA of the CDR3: TGTGCCAGCAGCAAAAAGGGGGACAGGGGGGCAGATACGCAGTATTTT. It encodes CASSKKGDRGADTQYF.